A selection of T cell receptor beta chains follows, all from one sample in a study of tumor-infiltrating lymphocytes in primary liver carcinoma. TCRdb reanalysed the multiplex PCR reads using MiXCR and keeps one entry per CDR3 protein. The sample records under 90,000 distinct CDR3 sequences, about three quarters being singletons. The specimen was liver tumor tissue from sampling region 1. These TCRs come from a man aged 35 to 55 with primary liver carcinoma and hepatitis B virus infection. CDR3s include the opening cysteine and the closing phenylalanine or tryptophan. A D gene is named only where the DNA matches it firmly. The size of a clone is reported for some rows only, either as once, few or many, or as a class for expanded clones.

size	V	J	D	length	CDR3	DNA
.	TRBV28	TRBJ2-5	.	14	CASSPRSEQEAQYF	TGTGCCAGCAGCCCGCGGTCGGAACAAGAGGCCCAGTACTTC
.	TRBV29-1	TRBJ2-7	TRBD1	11	CSIEGASEQYF	TGCAGCATTGAGGGGGCCAGCGAGCAGTACTTC
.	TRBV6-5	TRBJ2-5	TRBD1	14	CASSQDRRQETRYF	TGTGCCAGCAGCCAGGACAGGAGGCAAGAGACCCGGTACTTT
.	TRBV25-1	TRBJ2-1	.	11	CACSIGDWQFF	TGTGCCTGCAGTATAGGGGATTGGCAGTTCTTC
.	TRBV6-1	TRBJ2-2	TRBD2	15	CASNSHKRESGQLFF	TGCGCCAGCAATTCCCACAAGCGGGAGTCCGGGCAGCTGTTTTTT
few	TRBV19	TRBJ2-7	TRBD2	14	CASMGSGSKNEQYF	TGTGCCAGTATGGGCAGCGGGAGCAAGAACGAGCAGTACTTC
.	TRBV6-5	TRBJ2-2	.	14	CASKRGRVDGKLFF	TGTGCCAGCAAAAGGGGGAGGGTTGACGGGAAGCTGTTTTTT
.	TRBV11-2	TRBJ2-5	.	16	CASRSRDSPYQETQYF	TGTGCCAGCAGATCCCGGGACTCTCCCTACCAAGAGACCCAGTACTTC
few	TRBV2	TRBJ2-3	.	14	CASTMTGGTDTQYF	TGTGCCAGCACTATGACTGGAGGCACAGATACGCAGTATTTT
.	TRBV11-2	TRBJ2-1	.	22	CASNLSYRGPMKQVRSYNEQFF	TGTGCCAGCAACCTCTCCTACCGGGGTCCCATGAAACAGGTTCGCTCATACAATGAGCAGTTCTTC
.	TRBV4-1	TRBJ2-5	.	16	CANSQIPGQTQETQYF	TGCGCCAACAGCCAAATACCTGGACAGACTCAAGAGACCCAGTACTTC
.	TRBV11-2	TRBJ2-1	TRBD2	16	CASNHPSTSGRGGGFF	TGTGCCAGCAACCACCCTTCGACTAGCGGGAGGGGAGGCGGGTTCTTC